This TCR beta chain was identified in a study of blood T cell repertoires in COVID-19 (dated by TCRdb to 2019 to 2021). For context, the study as a whole: Samples from collaborators originated in the United States, Italy and Spain and spanned both the acute and convalescent phases of COVID-19. The samples were drawn from two sources: the first 160 participants of the ongoing ImmuneRACE study, and some 1,300 subjects contributed by 6 global collaborators. Subjects who had been exposed to COVID-19, were actively infected with it, or had recovered from it provided the deeply sampled blood TCRbeta repertoires that made up the dataset. Where available, HLA class I and class II types were taken from metadata supplied by the sample provider and were not determined by assay-based typing. Sample metadata almost always included a de-identified subject ID, COVID-19 status, age in years and sex. The repertoires were made available in a free public database intended to serve as a resource for research on the immune response to SARS-CoV-2. The prospective study material was composed of cDNA or gDNA derived from T cells, B-cell-depleted T cells, or PBMCs.

TCRbeta CDR3 regions were amplified from genomic DNA by means of the immunoSEQ Assay, a bias-controlled multiplex PCR. From the authors' description of their analysis: The number of nucleated cells in each sample was estimated from the amplification of reference gene primers within the assay. To quantify the absolute abundance of each unique TCRbeta CDR3 rearrangement, sequence reads were collapsed and filtered. For each sample, productive Simpson clonality was calculated as the square root of Simpson's diversity index over productive rearrangements. TCRdb took over this immuneACCESS table, retaining in-frame rearrangements with V and J assigned. Such tables are incomplete; in checked studies, under half of the missing clones stem from an unresolved V gene, and the remainder is unexplained. That table furnishes V, J and clone size, whereas the DNA furnished D and trimming. In all, the sample holds over 110,000 clones, and around three quarters of those were seen once. The ten most abundant clones make up approximately 3.6% of the sample.

This clone was observed a single time. Its antigen remains undetermined. No quality values exist for individual bases; no much larger clone is one base distant. The germline V gene specifies SNHLY as CDR1 and FYNNEI as CDR2. The CDR3 contains 14 residues, cysteine and phenylalanine counted. Only the CDR3 DNA stays, 42 bases, in frame from base 1. At the junction V is shortened by 4 bases and J by 6 bases; bases outside the gene matches: 5. Whole blood was collected in K2EDTA tubes by collaborating institutions according to the institutions' own protocols. Collaborator samples were shipped for TCRbeta analysis as frozen whole blood, isolated PBMCs, or DNA extracted from either sample type. The paper's findings and limits, for the study overall: The amount of clinical and demographic metadata varied by source and participant and was provided uncurated.

The sequence came from a man in his sixties with acute or convalescent COVID-19. The sample comprised peripheral blood. The chain was built from TRBV2 and TRBJ1-5, and 8 junction bases match TRBD1. The encoded CDR3 is CASSGDRFGQPQHF. Read as DNA, the sequence is TGTGCCAGCAGTGGGGACAGGTTCGGTCAGCCCCAGCATTTT.